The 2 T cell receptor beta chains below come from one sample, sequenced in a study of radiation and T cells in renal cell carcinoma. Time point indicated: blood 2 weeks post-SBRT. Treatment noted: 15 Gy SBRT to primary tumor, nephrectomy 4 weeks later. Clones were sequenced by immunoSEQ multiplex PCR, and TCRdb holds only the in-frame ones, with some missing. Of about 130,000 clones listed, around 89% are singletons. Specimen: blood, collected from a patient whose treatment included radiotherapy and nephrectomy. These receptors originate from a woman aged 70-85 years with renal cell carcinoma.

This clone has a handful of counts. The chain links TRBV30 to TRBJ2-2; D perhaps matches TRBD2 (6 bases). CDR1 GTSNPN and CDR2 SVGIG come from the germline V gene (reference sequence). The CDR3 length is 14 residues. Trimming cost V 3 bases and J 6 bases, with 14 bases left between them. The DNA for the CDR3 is TGTGCCTGGAGAGCCGTACGGGGGTCCGGGGAGCTGTTTTTT. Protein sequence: CAWRAVRGSGELFF.

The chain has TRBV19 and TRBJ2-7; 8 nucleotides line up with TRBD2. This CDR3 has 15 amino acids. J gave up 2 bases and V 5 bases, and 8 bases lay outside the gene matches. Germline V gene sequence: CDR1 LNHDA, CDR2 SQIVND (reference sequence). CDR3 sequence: CASSSGTSTTYEQYF. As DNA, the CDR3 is TGTGCCAGTAGTTCCGGGACTAGTACCACCTACGAGCAGTACTTC.